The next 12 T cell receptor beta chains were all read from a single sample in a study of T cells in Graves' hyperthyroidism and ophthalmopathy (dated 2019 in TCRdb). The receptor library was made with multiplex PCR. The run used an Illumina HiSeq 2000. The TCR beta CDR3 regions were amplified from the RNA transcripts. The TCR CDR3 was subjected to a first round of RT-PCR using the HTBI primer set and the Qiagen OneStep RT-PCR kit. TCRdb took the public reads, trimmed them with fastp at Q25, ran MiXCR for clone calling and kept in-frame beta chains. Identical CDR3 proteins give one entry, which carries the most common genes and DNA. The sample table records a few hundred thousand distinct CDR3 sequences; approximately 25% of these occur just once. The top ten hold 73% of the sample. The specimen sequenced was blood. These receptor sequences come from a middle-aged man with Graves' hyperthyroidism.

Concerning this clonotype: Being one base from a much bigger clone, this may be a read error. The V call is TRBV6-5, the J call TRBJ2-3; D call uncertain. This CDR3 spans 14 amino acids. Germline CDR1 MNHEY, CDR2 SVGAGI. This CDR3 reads CASSNGLSIDTLYF. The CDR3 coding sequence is TGTGCCAGCAGTAACGGGCTCTCTATAGATACGCTGTATTTT.

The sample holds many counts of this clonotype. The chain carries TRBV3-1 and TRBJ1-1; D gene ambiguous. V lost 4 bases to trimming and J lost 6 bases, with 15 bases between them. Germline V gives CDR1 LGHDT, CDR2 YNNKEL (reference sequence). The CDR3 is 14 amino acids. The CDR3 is CASSPLGLFAEAFF. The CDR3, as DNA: TGTGCCAGCAGCCCCCTTGGGCTGTTCGCTGAAGCTTTCTTT.

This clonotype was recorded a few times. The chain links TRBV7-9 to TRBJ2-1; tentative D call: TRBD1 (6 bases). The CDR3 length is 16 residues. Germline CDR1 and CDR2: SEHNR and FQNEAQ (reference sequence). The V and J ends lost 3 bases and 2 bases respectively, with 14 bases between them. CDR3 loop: CASSFPDRSPYNEQFF. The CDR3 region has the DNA TGTGCCAGCAGCTTCCCCGACAGGTCCCCCTACAATGAGCAGTTCTTC.

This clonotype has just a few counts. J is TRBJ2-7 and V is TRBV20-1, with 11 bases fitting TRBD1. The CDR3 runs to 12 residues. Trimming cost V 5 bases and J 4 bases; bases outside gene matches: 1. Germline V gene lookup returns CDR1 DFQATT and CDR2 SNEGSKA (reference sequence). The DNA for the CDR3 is TGCAGTGCTTGGGACAGGGGGTACGAGCAGTACTTC. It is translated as CSAWDRGYEQYF.

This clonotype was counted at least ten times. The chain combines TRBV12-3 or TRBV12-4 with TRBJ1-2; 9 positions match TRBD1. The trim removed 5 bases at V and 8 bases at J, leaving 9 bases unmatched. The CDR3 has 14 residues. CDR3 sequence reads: CASSVGQGITGYTF. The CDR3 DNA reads TGTGCCAGCAGTGTGGGACAGGGCATTACCGGCTACACCTTC.

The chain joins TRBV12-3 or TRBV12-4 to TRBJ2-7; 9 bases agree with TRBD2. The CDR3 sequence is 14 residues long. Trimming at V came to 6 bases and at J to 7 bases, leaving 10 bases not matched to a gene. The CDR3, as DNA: TGTGCCAGCAGGCCGGGACTAGCTCAGAGTGAGCAGTACTTC. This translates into CASRPGLAQSEQYF.

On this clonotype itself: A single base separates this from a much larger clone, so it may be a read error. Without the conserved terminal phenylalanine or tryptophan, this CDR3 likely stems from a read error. CDR3 sequence: CASSFASTGTYEQYS. CDR3 nucleotide sequence: TGTGCCAGCAGCTTTGCCTCGACAGGGACCTACGAGCAGTACTCC. The chain recombines TRBV7-2 with TRBJ2-7; 7 bases fit TRBD1. The CDR3 runs to 15 residues. The V segment lost 3 bases and the J segment 2 bases; nucleotides outside the gene matches: 7. Germline loops: CDR1 SGHTA, CDR2 FQGNSA.

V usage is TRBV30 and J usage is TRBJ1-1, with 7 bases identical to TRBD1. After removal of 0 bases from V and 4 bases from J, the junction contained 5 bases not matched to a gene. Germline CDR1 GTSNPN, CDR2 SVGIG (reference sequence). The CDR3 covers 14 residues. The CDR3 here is CAWSVGQALTEAFF. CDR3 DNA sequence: TGTGCCTGGAGTGTCGGACAGGCCCTCACTGAAGCTTTCTTT.

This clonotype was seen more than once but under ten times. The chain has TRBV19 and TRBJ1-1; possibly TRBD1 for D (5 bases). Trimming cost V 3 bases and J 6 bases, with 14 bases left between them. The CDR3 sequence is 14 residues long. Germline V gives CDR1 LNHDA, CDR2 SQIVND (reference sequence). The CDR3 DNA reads TGTGCCAGTAGTATGGGTAGAGGGGATGCTGAAGCTTTCTTT. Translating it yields CASSMGRGDAEAFF.

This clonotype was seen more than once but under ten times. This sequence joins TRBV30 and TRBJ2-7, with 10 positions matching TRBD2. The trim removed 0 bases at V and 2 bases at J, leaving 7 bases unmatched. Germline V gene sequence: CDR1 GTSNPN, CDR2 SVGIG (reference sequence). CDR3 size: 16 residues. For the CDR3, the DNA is TGTGCCTGGAGTGTAGGAGGGACTAGCGTCACCTACGAGCAGTACTTC. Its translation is CAWSVGGTSVTYEQYF. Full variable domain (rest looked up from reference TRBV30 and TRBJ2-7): SQTIHQWPATLVQPVGSPLSLECTVEGTSNPNLYWYRQAAGRGLQLLFYSVGIGQISSEVPQNLSASRPQDRQFILSSKKLLLSDSGFYLCAWSVGGTSVTYEQYFGPGTRLTVT.

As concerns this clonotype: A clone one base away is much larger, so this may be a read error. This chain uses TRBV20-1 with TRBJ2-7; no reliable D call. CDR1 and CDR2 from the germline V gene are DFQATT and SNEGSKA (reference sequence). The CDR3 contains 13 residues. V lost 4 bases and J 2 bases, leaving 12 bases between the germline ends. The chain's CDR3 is CSATRLVAYEQYF. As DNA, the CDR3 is TGCAGTGCTACCAGACTGGTTGCCTACGAGCAGTACTTC.

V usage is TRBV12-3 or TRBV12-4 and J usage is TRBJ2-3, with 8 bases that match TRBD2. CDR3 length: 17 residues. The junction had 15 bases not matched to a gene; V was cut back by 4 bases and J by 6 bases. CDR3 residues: CASSSPTSGTSKDTQYF. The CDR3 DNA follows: TGTGCCAGCAGTTCCCCAACCTCCGGGACTAGTAAGGATACGCAGTATTTT.